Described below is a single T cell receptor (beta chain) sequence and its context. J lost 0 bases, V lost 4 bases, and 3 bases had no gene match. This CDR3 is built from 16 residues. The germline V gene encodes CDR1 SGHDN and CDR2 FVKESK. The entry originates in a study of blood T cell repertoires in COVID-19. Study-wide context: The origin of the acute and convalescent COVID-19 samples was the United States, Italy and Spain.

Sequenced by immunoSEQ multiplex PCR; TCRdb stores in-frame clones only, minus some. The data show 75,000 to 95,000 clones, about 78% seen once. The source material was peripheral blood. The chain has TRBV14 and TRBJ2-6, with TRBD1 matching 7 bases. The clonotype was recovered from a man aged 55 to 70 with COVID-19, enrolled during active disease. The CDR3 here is CASSLHRGSGANVLTF. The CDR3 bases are TGTGCCAGCAGCCTCCACAGGGGCTCTGGGGCCAACGTCCTGACTTTC.